This T cell receptor beta chain was identified in a study of blood T cell repertoires in COVID-19. For the study at large: COVID-19 samples from acute and convalescent phases originated in the United States, Italy and Spain. PBMCs, B-cell-depleted T cells, or T cells were the source of the cDNA or gDNA that made up the material.

The authors' processing: Reference gene primer amplification gave nucleated cell count estimates. Libraries were prepared by immunoSEQ multiplex PCR; TCRdb keeps only in-frame clonotypes and omits some of them. The V and J calls and clone size are taken from that table; D and trimming were inferred from the DNA. In the table there are under 200,000 clones, roughly 73% of which are singletons. The CDR3 extends over 11 amino acids. V gave up 10 bases and J gave up 8 bases, with 11 bases separating them. Germline loops: CDR1 LNHDA, CDR2 SQIVND (reference sequence). This receptor was identified in a man between 65 and 85 years old with acute or convalescent COVID-19. This chain links TRBV19 with TRBJ1-4; D remains ambiguous. Material for sequencing was peripheral blood. The CDR3 spells CATGSREKLFF. CDR3 bases: TGTGCCACCGGTTCGAGGGAAAAACTGTTTTTT. Drawing the rest from reference TRBV19 and TRBJ1-4, the complete variable domain is DGGITQSPKYLFRKEGQNVTLSCEQNLNHDAMYWYRQDPGQGLRLIYYSQIVNDFQKGDIAEGYSVSREKKESFPLTVTSAQKNPTAFYLCATGSREKLFFGSGTQLSVL.